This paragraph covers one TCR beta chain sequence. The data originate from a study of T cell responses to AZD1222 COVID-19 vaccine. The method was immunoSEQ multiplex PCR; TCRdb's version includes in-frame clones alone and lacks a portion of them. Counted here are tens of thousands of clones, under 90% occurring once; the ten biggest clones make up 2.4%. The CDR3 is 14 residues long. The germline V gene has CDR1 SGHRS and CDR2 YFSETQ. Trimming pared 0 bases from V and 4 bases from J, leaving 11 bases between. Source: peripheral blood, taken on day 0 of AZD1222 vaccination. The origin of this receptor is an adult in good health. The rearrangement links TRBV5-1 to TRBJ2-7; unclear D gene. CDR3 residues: CASSLETGLYEQYF. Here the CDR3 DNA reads TGCGCCAGCAGCTTGGAAACCGGGTTATACGAGCAGTACTTC.